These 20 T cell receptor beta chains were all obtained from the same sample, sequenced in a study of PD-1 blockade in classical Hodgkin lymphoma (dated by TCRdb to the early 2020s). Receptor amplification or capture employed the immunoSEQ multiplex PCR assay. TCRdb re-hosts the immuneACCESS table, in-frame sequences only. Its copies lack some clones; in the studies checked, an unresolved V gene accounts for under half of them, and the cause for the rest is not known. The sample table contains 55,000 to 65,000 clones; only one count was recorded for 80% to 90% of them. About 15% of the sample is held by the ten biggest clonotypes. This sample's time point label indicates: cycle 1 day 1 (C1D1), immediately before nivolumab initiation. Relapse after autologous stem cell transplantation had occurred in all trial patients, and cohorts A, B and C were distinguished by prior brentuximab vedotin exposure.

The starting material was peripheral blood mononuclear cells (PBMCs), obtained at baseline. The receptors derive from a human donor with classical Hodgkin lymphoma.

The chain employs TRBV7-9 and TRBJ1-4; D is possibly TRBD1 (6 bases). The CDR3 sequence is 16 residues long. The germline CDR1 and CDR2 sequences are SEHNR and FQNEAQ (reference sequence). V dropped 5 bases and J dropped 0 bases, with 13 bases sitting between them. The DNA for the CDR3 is TGTGCCAGCAGCCACCAGGACAGTTCAACTAATGAAAAACTGTTTTTT. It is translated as CASSHQDSSTNEKLFF.

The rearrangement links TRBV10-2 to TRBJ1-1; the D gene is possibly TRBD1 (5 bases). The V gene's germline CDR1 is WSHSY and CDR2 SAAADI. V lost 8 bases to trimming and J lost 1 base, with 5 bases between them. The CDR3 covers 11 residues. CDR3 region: CASGGNTEAFF. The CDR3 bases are TGCGCCAGCGGGGGGAACACTGAAGCTTTCTTT.

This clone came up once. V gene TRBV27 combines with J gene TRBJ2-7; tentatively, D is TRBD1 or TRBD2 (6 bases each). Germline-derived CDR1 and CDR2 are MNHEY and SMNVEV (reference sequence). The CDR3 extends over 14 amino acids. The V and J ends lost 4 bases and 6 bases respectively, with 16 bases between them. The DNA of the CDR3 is TGTGCCAGCAGTTACTTAGGCGGGACATTCGAGCAGTACTTC. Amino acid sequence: CASSYLGGTFEQYF.

The CDR3 DNA reads TGTGCCAGCAGCTTGGGGACGAGGCAGTTCTTC. Amino acids: CASSLGTRQFF. This sequence joins TRBV7-3 and TRBJ2-1; possibly TRBD1 or TRBD2 for D (5 bases each). The V end was cut by 3 bases, the J end by 12 bases, with 9 bases between. Germline-derived CDR1 and CDR2 are SGHTA and FQGTGA. This CDR3 region has 11 residues.

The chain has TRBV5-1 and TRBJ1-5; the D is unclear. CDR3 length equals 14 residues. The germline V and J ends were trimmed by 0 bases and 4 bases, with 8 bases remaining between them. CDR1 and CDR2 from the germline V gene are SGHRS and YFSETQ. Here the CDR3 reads CASSLGGENQPQHF. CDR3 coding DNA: TGCGCCAGCAGCTTGGGAGGAGAGAATCAGCCCCAGCATTTT.

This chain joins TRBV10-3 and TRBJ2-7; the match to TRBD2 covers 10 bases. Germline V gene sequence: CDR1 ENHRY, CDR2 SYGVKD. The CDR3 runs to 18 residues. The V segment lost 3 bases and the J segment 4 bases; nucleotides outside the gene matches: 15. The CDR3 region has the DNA TGTGCCATCAGTGACCCGATAAGGGAGCGGGGGGGAATATACGAGCAGTACTTC. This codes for CAISDPIRERGGIYEQYF.

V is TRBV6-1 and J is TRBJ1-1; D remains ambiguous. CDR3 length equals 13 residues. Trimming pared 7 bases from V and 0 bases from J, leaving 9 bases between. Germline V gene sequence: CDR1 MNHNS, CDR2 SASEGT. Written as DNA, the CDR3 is TGTGCCAGCACAGCCAGTTTGAACACTGAAGCTTTCTTT. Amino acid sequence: CASTASLNTEAFF.

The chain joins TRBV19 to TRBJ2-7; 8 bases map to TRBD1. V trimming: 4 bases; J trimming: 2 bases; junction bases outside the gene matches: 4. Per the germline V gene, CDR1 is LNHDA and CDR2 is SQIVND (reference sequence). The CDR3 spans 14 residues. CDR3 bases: TGTGCCAGTAGTAAGGACAGGGTCACCTACGAGCAGTACTTC. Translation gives CASSKDRVTYEQYF. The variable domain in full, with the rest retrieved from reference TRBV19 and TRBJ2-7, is DGGITQSPKYLFRKEGQNVTLSCEQNLNHDAMYWYRQDPGQGLRLIYYSQIVNDFQKGDIAEGYSVSREKKESFPLTVTSAQKNPTAFYLCASSKDRVTYEQYFGPGTRLTVT.

Here the CDR3 DNA reads TGTGCCAGCTCGCCAAACAGGGGAGCGGCGGAAGCTTTCTTT. Translation gives CASSPNRGAAEAFF. V and J are TRBV18 and TRBJ1-1; 7 nucleotides line up with TRBD1. V gave up 6 bases and J gave up 8 bases; unmatched junction bases: 12. Germline loops: CDR1 KGHSH, CDR2 LQKENI. The CDR3 contains 14 residues.

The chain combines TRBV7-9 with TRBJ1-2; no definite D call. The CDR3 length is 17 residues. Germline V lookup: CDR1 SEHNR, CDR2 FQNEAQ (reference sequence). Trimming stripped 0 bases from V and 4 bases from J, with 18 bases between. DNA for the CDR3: TGTGCCAGCAGCTTAGCGCCCCGGGCTGTAGAGGGCTATGGCTACACCTTC. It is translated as CASSLAPRAVEGYGYTF.

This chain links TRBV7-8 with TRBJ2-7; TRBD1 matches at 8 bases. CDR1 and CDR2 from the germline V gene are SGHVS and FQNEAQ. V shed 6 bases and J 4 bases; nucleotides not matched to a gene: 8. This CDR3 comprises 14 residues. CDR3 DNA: TGTGCCAGCAGACGACAGGGGACGTTTTACGAGCAGTACTTC. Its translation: CASRRQGTFYEQYF.

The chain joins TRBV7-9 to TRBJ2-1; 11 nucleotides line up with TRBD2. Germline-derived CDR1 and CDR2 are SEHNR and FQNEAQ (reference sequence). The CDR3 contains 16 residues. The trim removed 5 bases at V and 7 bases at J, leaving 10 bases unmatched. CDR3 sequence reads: CASSLRLAGHLNEQFF. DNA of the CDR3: TGTGCCAGCAGCCTTAGACTAGCGGGGCATTTAAATGAGCAGTTCTTC.

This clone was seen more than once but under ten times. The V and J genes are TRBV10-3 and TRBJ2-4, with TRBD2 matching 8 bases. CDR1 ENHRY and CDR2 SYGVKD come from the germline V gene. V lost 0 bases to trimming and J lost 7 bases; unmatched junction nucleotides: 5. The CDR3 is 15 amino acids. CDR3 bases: TGTGCCATCAGTGAGTCTAGCGGGGTCGGGAACATTCAGTACTTC. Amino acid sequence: CAISESSGVGNIQYF.

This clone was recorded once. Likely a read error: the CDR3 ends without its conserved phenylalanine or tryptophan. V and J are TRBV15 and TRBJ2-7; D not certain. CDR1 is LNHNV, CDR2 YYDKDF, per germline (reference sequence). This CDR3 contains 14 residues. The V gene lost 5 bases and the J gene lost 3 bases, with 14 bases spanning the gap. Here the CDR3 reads CATSPRVSLYEQYL. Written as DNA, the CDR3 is TGTGCCACCAGCCCACGGGTTAGTCTCTACGAGCAGTACCTC.

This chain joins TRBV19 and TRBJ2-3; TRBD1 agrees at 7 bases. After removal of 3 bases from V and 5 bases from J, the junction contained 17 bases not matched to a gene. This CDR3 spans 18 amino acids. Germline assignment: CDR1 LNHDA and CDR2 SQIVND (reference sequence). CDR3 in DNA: TGTGCCAGTAGTATCACAGGGGTCCGCCACATTCGGTTAGATACGCAGTATTTT. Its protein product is CASSITGVRHIRLDTQYF.

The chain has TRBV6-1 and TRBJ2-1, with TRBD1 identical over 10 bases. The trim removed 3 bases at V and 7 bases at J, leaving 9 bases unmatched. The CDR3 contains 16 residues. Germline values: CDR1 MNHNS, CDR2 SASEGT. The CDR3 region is CASSDLPGQGVNEQFF. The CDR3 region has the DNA TGTGCCAGCAGTGACCTCCCAGGACAGGGGGTTAATGAGCAGTTCTTC.

The CDR3 loop reads CSVDSRSYNEQFF. Here the CDR3 DNA reads TGCAGCGTTGATAGTCGGAGCTACAATGAGCAGTTCTTC. The chain joins TRBV29-1 to TRBJ2-1; D gene ambiguous. The ends were cut back, 3 bases at V and 3 bases at J, with 9 bases in the middle. Germline loops: CDR1 SQVTM, CDR2 ANQGSEA. The CDR3 is 13 residues long.

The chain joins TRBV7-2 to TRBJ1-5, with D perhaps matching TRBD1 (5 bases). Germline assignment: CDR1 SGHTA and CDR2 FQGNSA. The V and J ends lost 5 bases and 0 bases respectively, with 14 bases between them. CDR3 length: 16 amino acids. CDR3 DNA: TGTGCCAGCAGCACCCACCGGGGCTATAGCAATCAGCCCCAGCATTTT. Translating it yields CASSTHRGYSNQPQHF.

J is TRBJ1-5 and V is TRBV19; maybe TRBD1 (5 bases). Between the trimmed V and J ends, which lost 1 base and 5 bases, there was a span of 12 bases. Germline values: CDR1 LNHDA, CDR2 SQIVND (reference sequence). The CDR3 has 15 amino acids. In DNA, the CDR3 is TGTGCCAGTAGTATAGGAGGCAGGGTTCATCAGCCCCAGCATTTT. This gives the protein CASSIGGRVHQPQHF.

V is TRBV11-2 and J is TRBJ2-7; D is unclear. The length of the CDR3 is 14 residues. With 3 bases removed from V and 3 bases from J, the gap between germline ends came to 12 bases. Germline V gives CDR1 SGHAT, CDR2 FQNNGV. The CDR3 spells CASSFMGAFYEQYF. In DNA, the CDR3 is TGTGCCAGCAGCTTTATGGGCGCGTTCTACGAGCAGTACTTC. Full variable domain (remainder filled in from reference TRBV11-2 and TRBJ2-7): EAGVAQSPRYKIIEKRQSVAFWCNPISGHATLYWYQQILGQGPKLLIQFQNNGVVDDSQLPKDRFSAERLKGVDSTLKIQPAKLEDSAVYLCASSFMGAFYEQYFGPGTRLTVT.